Each of the 7 T cell receptor beta chains below was sequenced from the same sample in a study of shared clonotypes between healthy human individuals. This table comes from immunoSEQ multiplex PCR, and its TCRdb copy is limited to in-frame clones, with some not included. This table holds approximately 1,500,000 clones, around 97% found once. Material for sequencing was naive CD4+ T cells sorted from blood. The subset: CD45RA+ positively selected. Every receptor here comes from a man aged 25 to 40 in good health.

The chain joins TRBV5-1 to TRBJ2-3; D might be TRBD2 (5 bases). The CDR3 spans 14 residues. Germline CDR1 SGHRS, CDR2 YFSETQ. Trimming left V 4 bases short and J 0 bases short, with 9 bases between. The CDR3: CASSTGESTDTQYF. Here the CDR3 DNA reads TGCGCCAGCAGCACCGGGGAGAGCACAGATACGCAGTATTTT.

V usage is TRBV6-7 and J usage is TRBJ1-5; TRBD1 is a possible D gene (6 bases). TRBV6-7 qualifies as an ORF whose function is uncertain. CDR3 length: 17 residues. Trimming pared 2 bases from V and 0 bases from J, leaving 14 bases between. CDR3 sequence (DNA): TGTGCCAGCAGTTACCCGGACAGAGAATATAGCAATCAGCCCCAGCATTTT. Amino acids: CASSYPDREYSNQPQHF.

V usage is TRBV19 and J usage is TRBJ2-1; TRBD1 is a possible D gene (5 bases). V was clipped by 6 bases and J by 0 bases, with 12 bases between them. The CDR3 totals 15 residues. Looked up from germline, CDR1 is LNHDA and CDR2 is SQIVND (reference sequence). The CDR3 DNA sequence: TGTGCCAGTAGCCAGGGTCCACCCTCCTACAATGAGCAGTTCTTC. It encodes CASSQGPPSYNEQFF.

This chain connects TRBV5-1 to TRBJ2-7, with D possibly being TRBD1 or TRBD2 (5 bases each). CDR1 SGHRS and CDR2 YFSETQ come from the germline V gene. V was shortened by 1 base and J by 3 bases, with 26 bases between the two germline ends. The CDR3 spans 19 residues. CDR3 region: CASSLWSGSGAPYFYEQYF. CDR3 DNA: TGCGCCAGCAGCTTGTGGTCAGGGAGTGGGGCCCCTTACTTCTACGAGCAGTACTTC.

The chain combines TRBV7-8 with TRBJ2-1; 14 nucleotides line up with TRBD2. CDR1 SGHVS and CDR2 FQNEAQ come from the germline V gene. Unmatched junction bases numbered 6, after V lost 3 bases and J lost 11 bases. The CDR3 length is 15 residues. The CDR3 region has the DNA TGTGCCAGCAGCTTGACTAGCGGGAGGGTTGATAAGCAGTTCTTC. Amino acid sequence: CASSLTSGRVDKQFF. Variable domain in full (rest from reference TRBV7-8 and TRBJ2-1): GAGVSQSPRYKVAKRGQDVALRCDPISGHVSLFWYQQALGQGPEFLTYFQNEAQLDKSGLPSDRFFAERPEGSVSTLKIQRTQQEDSAVYLCASSLTSGRVDKQFFGPGTRLTVL.

The count of this clone is one. The rearrangement uses TRBV11-2 and TRBJ2-4; TRBD2 is a possible D gene (5 bases). Germline CDR1 and CDR2: SGHAT and FQNNGV. The CDR3 length is 13 residues. V dropped 5 bases and J dropped 7 bases, with 12 bases sitting between them. CDR3 DNA sequence: TGTGCCAGCAGCCCCCAACTAGTGAACATTCAGTACTTC. Its protein is CASSPQLVNIQYF. Supplemented by reference TRBV11-2 and TRBJ2-4, the full variable domain reads EAGVAQSPRYKIIEKRQSVAFWCNPISGHATLYWYQQILGQGPKLLIQFQNNGVVDDSQLPKDRFSAERLKGVDSTLKIQPAKLEDSAVYLCASSPQLVNIQYFGAGTRLSVL.

This chain uses TRBV4-3 with TRBJ2-7; 8 bases fit TRBD2. Germline CDR1 and CDR2: LGHNA and YSLEER. The CDR3 spans 15 residues. V lost 3 bases to trimming and J lost 3 bases; unmatched junction nucleotides: 7. The CDR3 loop reads CASSHREGRFYEQYF. The CDR3 DNA reads as TGCGCCAGCAGCCACCGGGAGGGCCGTTTCTACGAGCAGTACTTC.